This T cell receptor beta chain was identified during a study of shared clonotypes between healthy human individuals. Naive CD8 cells comprised CD45RO-negative, CCR7-positively selected cells, excluding terminally differentiated effector memory CD45RA+ cells. Healthy and HIV-negative, the adult donors had no recent acute infections or vaccinations. The donor cohort consisted entirely of Caucasian adults residing in Nashville, Tennessee. The germline gives CDR1 SQVTM, CDR2 ANQGSEA. The CDR3 loop spans 16 amino acids. Trimming cost V 1 base and J 2 bases; bases outside gene matches: 5. The data were produced by immunoSEQ multiplex PCR, yet TCRdb's version contains in-frame clones alone and is incomplete. The table includes roughly 2.1 million clones, 90% to 95% detected once.

V is TRBV29-1 and J is TRBJ2-7, with 13 bases lining up with TRBD2. This clonotype was obtained from a man aged 18 to 35 in good health. Some clones in this sample may be carry-over from other donors' samples. The sample was naive CD8+ T cells from PBMCs. This CDR3 reads CSVEASGLAGAYEQYF. The CDR3 DNA reads TGCAGCGTTGAAGCCTCCGGACTAGCGGGGGCCTACGAGCAGTACTTC.